This TCR beta chain came from a study of cytomegalovirus exposure and HLA in healthy donors. Assay used: immunoSEQ multiplex PCR; TCRdb lists only in-frame clones, some missing. The sample lists 150,000 to 200,000 clones, about 86% occurring once. V lost 2 bases, J lost 5 bases, and 9 bases stayed unmatched. CDR3 length equals 17 residues. Germline CDR1 is SEHNR and CDR2 is FQNEAQ (reference sequence). The chain combines TRBV7-9 with TRBJ2-2; 9 positions match TRBD1. The sequenced sample consisted of PBMCs. This sequence was found in a woman younger than 35 in good health and CMV-seropositive. CDR3 in DNA: TGTGCCAGCAGCTTACCAAAACAGGGGGCTAGTACCGGGGAGCTGTTTTTT. It specifies CASSLPKQGASTGELFF. Supplemented by reference TRBV7-9 and TRBJ2-2, the full variable domain reads DTGVSQNPRHKITKRGQNVTFRCDPISEHNRLYWYRQTLGQGPEFLTYFQNEAQLEKSRLLSDRFSAERPKGSFSTLEIQRTEQGDSAMYLCASSLPKQGASTGELFFGEGSRLTVL.